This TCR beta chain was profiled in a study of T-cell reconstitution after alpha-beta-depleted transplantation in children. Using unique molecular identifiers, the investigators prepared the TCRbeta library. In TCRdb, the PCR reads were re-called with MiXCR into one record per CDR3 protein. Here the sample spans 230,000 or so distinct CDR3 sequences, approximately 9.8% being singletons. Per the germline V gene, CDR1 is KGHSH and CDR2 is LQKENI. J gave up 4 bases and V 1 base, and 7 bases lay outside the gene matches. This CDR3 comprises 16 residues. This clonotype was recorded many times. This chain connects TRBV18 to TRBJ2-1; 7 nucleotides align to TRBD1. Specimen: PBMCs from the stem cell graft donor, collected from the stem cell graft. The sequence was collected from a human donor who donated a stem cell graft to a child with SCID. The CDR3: CASSPRPGQTYNEQFF. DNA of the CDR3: TGTGCCAGCTCACCACGTCCGGGACAGACATACAATGAGCAGTTCTTC.